Listed below are T cell receptor beta chains from one sample, sequenced in a study of CD4 T cells in relation to SARS-CoV-2 and coronaviruses. Which antigens these TCRs recognize remains unknown. The table came from immunoSEQ multiplex PCR; TCRdb's copy has only in-frame clones and leaves some out. The sample carries tens of thousands of clones, 72% recorded once. Sequencing used CD4+ T cells from PBMCs, cultured in vitro. These receptors all come from a human donor in good health. Both conserved end residues are part of each CDR3. Each record gives: CDR3 DNA, CDR3 protein, V gene, clone size, CDR3 length, D gene, J gene. A D gene is named only where the DNA matches it firmly. Clone size, where shown, is once, few, many, or a class for clones that have expanded.

CDR3 DNA: TGTGCCAGCACCCTACGGGGACAGGGGTCTAATTCACCCCTCCACTTT; CDR3 protein: CASTLRGQGSNSPLHF; V gene: TRBV27; clone size: NA; CDR3 length: 16; D gene: TRBD1; J gene: TRBJ1-6
CDR3 DNA: TGTGCCAGCAGCTTGGCCGGGGCCGGGGCCAACGTCCTGACTTTC; CDR3 protein: CASSLAGAGANVLTF; V gene: TRBV5-6; clone size: NA; CDR3 length: 15; D gene: NA; J gene: TRBJ2-6
CDR3 DNA: TGTGCCAGCTCACCACCGTATGGGCAGGGAAATCAGCCCCAGCATTTT; CDR3 protein: CASSPPYGQGNQPQHF; V gene: TRBV18; clone size: NA; CDR3 length: 16; D gene: NA; J gene: TRBJ1-5
CDR3 DNA: TGTGCCAGCAGTTACTCCACCGGGACTAGCGGGGGCATCACAGATACGCAGTATTTT; CDR3 protein: CASSYSTGTSGGITDTQYF; V gene: TRBV6-2/TRBV6-3; clone size: NA; CDR3 length: 19; D gene: TRBD2; J gene: TRBJ2-3
CDR3 DNA: TGTGCCAGCAGTGCGGGGACCTCCAAGAATGAGCAGTTCTTC; CDR3 protein: CASSAGTSKNEQFF; V gene: TRBV6-4; clone size: NA; CDR3 length: 14; D gene: NA; J gene: TRBJ2-1
CDR3 DNA: TGTGCCAGCAGTGAAGACCAGGGAGGAAACATTCAGTACTTC; CDR3 protein: CASSEDQGGNIQYF; V gene: TRBV2; clone size: NA; CDR3 length: 14; D gene: NA; J gene: TRBJ2-4
CDR3 DNA: TGTGCCAGCAGCGCCAGCGGGGCGTCTCCAAGGACAGATACGCAGTATTTT; CDR3 protein: CASSASGASPRTDTQYF; V gene: TRBV5-8; clone size: NA; CDR3 length: 17; D gene: TRBD2; J gene: TRBJ2-3
CDR3 DNA: TGTGCCAGCAGCAACCCTTATGCAACTAATGAAAAACTGTTTTTT; CDR3 protein: CASSNPYATNEKLFF; V gene: TRBV6-5; clone size: NA; CDR3 length: 15; D gene: NA; J gene: TRBJ1-4
CDR3 DNA: TGTGCCAGCTTCCGGGACAGTAGGAACGAGCAGTACTTC; CDR3 protein: CASFRDSRNEQYF; V gene: TRBV21-1; clone size: NA; CDR3 length: 13; D gene: NA; J gene: TRBJ2-7
CDR3 DNA: TGTGCCAGCACGTCACCCGGGGGCCGTGAAGCTTTCTTT; CDR3 protein: CASTSPGGREAFF; V gene: TRBV25-1; clone size: few; CDR3 length: 13; D gene: NA; J gene: TRBJ1-1
CDR3 DNA: TGTGCCAGCAGTTACCGGCGGGGGGGCGACGAGCAGTACTTC; CDR3 protein: CASSYRRGGDEQYF; V gene: TRBV6-2/TRBV6-3; clone size: NA; CDR3 length: 14; D gene: TRBD2; J gene: TRBJ2-7
CDR3 DNA: TGTGCCAGCAGCGTAGATCAGGGAGATACGCAGTATTTT; CDR3 protein: CASSVDQGDTQYF; V gene: TRBV9; clone size: NA; CDR3 length: 13; D gene: NA; J gene: TRBJ2-3
CDR3 DNA: TGTGCCAGCAGCCCGTCGGGTGGGACTTTGTCTGGAAACACCATATATTTT; CDR3 protein: CASSPSGGTLSGNTIYF; V gene: TRBV7-9; clone size: once; CDR3 length: 17; D gene: NA; J gene: TRBJ1-3
CDR3 DNA: TGTGCCAGCAGCCCAAGGCTGGGCGGGTCATCCACAGATACGCAGTATTTT; CDR3 protein: CASSPRLGGSSTDTQYF; V gene: TRBV7-2; clone size: NA; CDR3 length: 17; D gene: NA; J gene: TRBJ2-3
CDR3 DNA: TGTGCCAGCAGCCAAGATCTTGGGGAGACCCAGTACTTC; CDR3 protein: CASSQDLGETQYF; V gene: TRBV3-1/TRBV3-2; clone size: NA; CDR3 length: 13; D gene: NA; J gene: TRBJ2-5
CDR3 DNA: TGTGCCAGCAGCCAAGATTCGACGAATCAGCCCCAGCATTTT; CDR3 protein: CASSQDSTNQPQHF; V gene: TRBV4-2; clone size: NA; CDR3 length: 14; D gene: NA; J gene: TRBJ1-5
CDR3 DNA: TGTGCCAGCAGTTCCCAGACAGGGATGAAGGCTTTCTTT; CDR3 protein: CASSSQTGMKAFF; V gene: TRBV6-5; clone size: NA; CDR3 length: 13; D gene: TRBD1; J gene: TRBJ1-1
CDR3 DNA: TGTGCCAGCAGCCAACTGGACCCAACCCTTGGCTACACCTTC; CDR3 protein: CASSQLDPTLGYTF; V gene: TRBV3-1/TRBV3-2; clone size: NA; CDR3 length: 14; D gene: NA; J gene: TRBJ1-2
CDR3 DNA: TGCGCCAGCAGCCCCTACTTCTCAGTGTTCAACTACGAGCAGTACTTC; CDR3 protein: CASSPYFSVFNYEQYF; V gene: TRBV4-3; clone size: NA; CDR3 length: 16; D gene: NA; J gene: TRBJ2-7
CDR3 DNA: TGTGCCAGCAGCTTCTCGGACAGGGGCGGTGAAAAACTGTTTTTT; CDR3 protein: CASSFSDRGGEKLFF; V gene: TRBV9; clone size: NA; CDR3 length: 15; D gene: TRBD1; J gene: TRBJ1-4
CDR3 DNA: TGTGCCAGCAGTTACTCGCCTAGCGGGACCACAGATACGCAGTATTTT; CDR3 protein: CASSYSPSGTTDTQYF; V gene: TRBV6-5; clone size: NA; CDR3 length: 16; D gene: TRBD2; J gene: TRBJ2-3
CDR3 DNA: TGCGCCAGCACATGGACTAGCGGGGGGACCGGGGAGCTGTTTTTT; CDR3 protein: CASTWTSGGTGELFF; V gene: TRBV5-1; clone size: NA; CDR3 length: 15; D gene: TRBD2; J gene: TRBJ2-2
CDR3 DNA: TGTGCCAGCAGCCAAGCGGAGGGGCGGAATGAAAAACTGTTTTTT; CDR3 protein: CASSQAEGRNEKLFF; V gene: TRBV4-2; clone size: NA; CDR3 length: 15; D gene: NA; J gene: TRBJ1-4
CDR3 DNA: TGTGCCAGTAGAACACCGGGACAACAAACTGAAGCTTTCTTT; CDR3 protein: CASRTPGQQTEAFF; V gene: TRBV19; clone size: NA; CDR3 length: 14; D gene: NA; J gene: TRBJ1-1
CDR3 DNA: TGTGCCAGCAGTTACTCTGGGCAGGCCGGAGAGACCCAGTACTTC; CDR3 protein: CASSYSGQAGETQYF; V gene: TRBV6-2/TRBV6-3; clone size: NA; CDR3 length: 15; D gene: NA; J gene: TRBJ2-5
CDR3 DNA: TGTGCCAGCAACAGGGGCAGCTTTATGATCCCCACAGATACGCAGTATTTT; CDR3 protein: CASNRGSFMIPTDTQYF; V gene: TRBV28; clone size: NA; CDR3 length: 17; D gene: TRBD1; J gene: TRBJ2-3
CDR3 DNA: TGTGCCAGCAGTTACCGAGGGCCAGGGGGTAAATATAGCAATCAGCCCCAGCATTTT; CDR3 protein: CASSYRGPGGKYSNQPQHF; V gene: TRBV6-2/TRBV6-3; clone size: NA; CDR3 length: 19; D gene: TRBD1; J gene: TRBJ1-5
CDR3 DNA: TGTGCCAGCAGTTTTGACAGGTCCTCCCGCTCTGGAAACACCATATATTTT; CDR3 protein: CASSFDRSSRSGNTIYF; V gene: TRBV28; clone size: NA; CDR3 length: 17; D gene: NA; J gene: TRBJ1-3
CDR3 DNA: TGTGCCAGCTCCCCTAGCGGCCCGAGAGGGGAGACCCAGTACTTC; CDR3 protein: CASSPSGPRGETQYF; V gene: TRBV18; clone size: NA; CDR3 length: 15; D gene: TRBD2; J gene: TRBJ2-5
CDR3 DNA: TGTGCCAGCAGTGATCAGGGAAATCAGCCCCAGCATTTT; CDR3 protein: CASSDQGNQPQHF; V gene: TRBV6-2/TRBV6-3; clone size: once; CDR3 length: 13; D gene: NA; J gene: TRBJ1-5
CDR3 DNA: TGTGCCAGCATCCGGCAAGGGGCTGGGGCCAACGTCCTGACTTTC; CDR3 protein: CASIRQGAGANVLTF; V gene: TRBV5-8; clone size: NA; CDR3 length: 15; D gene: NA; J gene: TRBJ2-6
CDR3 DNA: TGTGCCAGCAGTGAGGGAACAAACTTAAACTATGGCTACACCTTC; CDR3 protein: CASSEGTNLNYGYTF; V gene: TRBV2; clone size: NA; CDR3 length: 15; D gene: NA; J gene: TRBJ1-2
CDR3 DNA: TGCGCCAGCAGCCATAACAGGGGAAGCAATGGCTACACCTTC; CDR3 protein: CASSHNRGSNGYTF; V gene: TRBV4-1; clone size: NA; CDR3 length: 14; D gene: TRBD1; J gene: TRBJ1-2